The sequence of this TCR beta chain was determined in a study of blood T cell repertoires in COVID-19. V was cut by 0 bases and J by 6 bases, with 16 bases left in between. Germline assignment: CDR1 SGHKS and CDR2 YYEKEE (reference sequence). This CDR3 region has 15 residues. The data were produced by immunoSEQ multiplex PCR, yet TCRdb's version contains in-frame clones alone and is incomplete. Counted here are approximately 130,000 clones, more than 70% occurring once; the ten biggest clones make up less than 2%. The V gene is TRBV5-5, the J gene TRBJ2-7; TRBD2 might be the D (5 bases). The clonotype comes from a human donor in a cohort sampled during active COVID-19. The specimen sequenced was peripheral blood. The CDR3 sequence is CASSLGPPGRREQYF. The CDR3 DNA sequence: TGTGCCAGCAGCTTGGGGCCTCCGGGGAGACGCGAGCAGTACTTC.